What follows describes a single T cell receptor (beta chain). Its antigen is undetermined. The CDR3 is 17 residues long. Per the germline V gene, CDR1 is LGHNA and CDR2 is YNFKEQ. Trimming left V 0 bases short and J 3 bases short, with 14 bases between. The sample is drawn from a study of T cell repertoires in cytomegalovirus infection. TCRdb re-analysed the reads in MiXCR, keeping a single row per CDR3 protein. The repertoire holds 110,000 or so distinct CDR3 sequences, with around 30% as singletons. Sequencing used CD8+ T cells from cultured PBMCs, obtained from culture after CMV antigen stimulation. The origin of this receptor is a human donor in good health (CMV status not recorded). Some clones in this sample may be carry-over from other donors' samples. The chain recombines TRBV4-2 with TRBJ1-4; D gene unclear. Here the CDR3 DNA reads TGTGCCAGCAGCCAAGATAGTAATGGCGGCCCTAATGAAAAACTGTTTTTT. Its translation is CASSQDSNGGPNEKLFF.